These 5 T cell receptor beta chains share one sample of origin, sequenced in a study of vaccination and CD4 T cells after COVID-19. Treatment here: approximately nine-day PBMC culture with coronavirus spike peptide pools or control peptides (ViraFEST assay). The antigens these receptors bind are not known. The Oncomine TCR Beta short-read assay generated sequence data from the DNA of cultured CD4+ T cells. TCRdb re-analysed the PCR reads in MiXCR, keeping a single row per CDR3 protein. The data contain around 15,000 distinct CDR3 sequences, 72% of them seen just once; the ten biggest clones take up approximately 15%. Sequenced sample: CD4+ T cells from blood, cultured in vitro. These receptors were taken from a human donor who had recovered from COVID-19.

The chain combines TRBV7-9 with TRBJ1-2; no reliable D call. V was trimmed by 5 bases and J by 5 bases, leaving 12 bases between them. Germline CDR1 and CDR2: SEHNR and FQNEAQ (reference sequence). The CDR3 contains 13 residues. As DNA, the CDR3 is TGTGCCAGCAGCCCTGATATGAAGTATGGCTACACCTTC. Its translation: CASSPDMKYGYTF.

J is TRBJ1-2 and V is TRBV20-1; the D is unclear. There are 14 residues in the CDR3. Deletions cut 1 base from V and 5 bases from J, with 14 bases between. Germline values: CDR1 DFQATT, CDR2 SNEGSKA (reference sequence). The CDR3 here is CSARVPQWGYGYTF. Written as DNA, the CDR3 is TGCAGTGCTAGAGTACCCCAGTGGGGTTATGGCTACACCTTC.

This chain links TRBV7-9 with TRBJ2-2, with D possibly matching TRBD2 (6 bases). The length of the CDR3 is 14 residues. V lost 2 bases to trimming and J lost 5 bases, with 9 bases between them. Germline V gene data show CDR1 as SEHNR and CDR2 as FQNEAQ (reference sequence). CDR3 DNA sequence: TGTGCCAGCAGCTTAATCCGGGAGACCGGGGAGCTGTTTTTT. Its protein is CASSLIRETGELFF. The variable domain in full, with the rest retrieved from reference TRBV7-9 and TRBJ2-2, is DTGVSQNPRHKITKRGQNVTFRCDPISEHNRLYWYRQTLGQGPEFLTYFQNEAQLEKSRLLSDRFSAERPKGSFSTLEIQRTEQGDSAMYLCASSLIRETGELFFGEGSRLTVL.

The J gene is TRBJ1-2, the V gene TRBV28; TRBD1 matches 7 bases. The CDR3 runs to 14 residues. With 6 bases clipped from V and 2 bases from J, the junction kept 6 bases outside the gene matches. Looked up from germline, CDR1 is MDHEN and CDR2 is SYDVKM. CDR3 DNA: TGTGCCAGCAGCCCCGCCAGGGGGAACTATGGCTACACCTTC. Translation gives CASSPARGNYGYTF.

The rearrangement uses TRBV12-3 or TRBV12-4 and TRBJ2-2; D gene unclear. The length of the CDR3 is 12 residues. The V end was cut by 3 bases, the J end by 5 bases, with 4 bases between. The CDR3 DNA sequence: TGTGCCAGCAGTTTGGGAACCGGGGAGCTGTTTTTT. This encodes CASSLGTGELFF.